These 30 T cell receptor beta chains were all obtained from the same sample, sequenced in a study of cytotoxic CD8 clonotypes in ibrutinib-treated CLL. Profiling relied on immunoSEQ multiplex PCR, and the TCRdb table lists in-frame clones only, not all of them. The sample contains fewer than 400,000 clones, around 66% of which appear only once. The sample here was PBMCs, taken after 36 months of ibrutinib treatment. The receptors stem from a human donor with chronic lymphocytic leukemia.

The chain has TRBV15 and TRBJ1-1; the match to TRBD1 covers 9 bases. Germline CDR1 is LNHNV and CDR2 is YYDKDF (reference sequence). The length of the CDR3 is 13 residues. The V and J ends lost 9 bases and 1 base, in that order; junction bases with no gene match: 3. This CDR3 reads CATKGQGNTEAFF. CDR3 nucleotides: TGTGCCACGAAGGGACAGGGGAACACTGAAGCTTTCTTT.

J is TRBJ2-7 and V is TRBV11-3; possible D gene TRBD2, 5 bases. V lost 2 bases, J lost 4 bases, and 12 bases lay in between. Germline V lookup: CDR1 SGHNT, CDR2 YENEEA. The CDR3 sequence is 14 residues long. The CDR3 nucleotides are TGTGCCAGCAGCTTAAGCGGCAGCCTATACGAGCAGTACTTC. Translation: CASSLSGSLYEQYF.

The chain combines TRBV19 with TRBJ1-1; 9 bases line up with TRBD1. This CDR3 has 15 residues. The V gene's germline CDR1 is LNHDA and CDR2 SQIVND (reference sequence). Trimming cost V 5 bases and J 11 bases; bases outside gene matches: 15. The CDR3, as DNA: TGTGCCAGTAGTGCCTTGGGACAGGGAGACTTGAGGGCTTTCTTT. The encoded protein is CASSALGQGDLRAFF.

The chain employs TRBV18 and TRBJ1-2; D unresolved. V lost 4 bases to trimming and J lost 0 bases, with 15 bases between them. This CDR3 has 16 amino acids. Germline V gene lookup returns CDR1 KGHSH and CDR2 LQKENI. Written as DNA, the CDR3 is TGTGCCAGCTCACTACAAGGACTCTCCTCTAACTATGGCTACACCTTC. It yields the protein CASSLQGLSSNYGYTF.

This CDR3 reads CASSLARDGRNTEAFF. DNA of the CDR3: TGTGCCAGCAGCTTGGCAAGGGACGGCCGGAACACTGAAGCTTTCTTT. The chain couples TRBV7-9 to TRBJ1-1; possibly TRBD1 for D (5 bases). The CDR3 spans 16 residues. Germline V gene lookup returns CDR1 SEHNR and CDR2 FQNEAQ (reference sequence). V dropped 3 bases and J dropped 1 base, with 15 bases sitting between them.

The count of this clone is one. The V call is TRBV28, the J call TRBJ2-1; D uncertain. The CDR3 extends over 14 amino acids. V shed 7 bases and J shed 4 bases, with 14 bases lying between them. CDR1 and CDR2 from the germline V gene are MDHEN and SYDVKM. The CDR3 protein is CASIDGGSYNEQFF. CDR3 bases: TGTGCCAGCATAGACGGCGGTTCTTACAATGAGCAGTTCTTC.

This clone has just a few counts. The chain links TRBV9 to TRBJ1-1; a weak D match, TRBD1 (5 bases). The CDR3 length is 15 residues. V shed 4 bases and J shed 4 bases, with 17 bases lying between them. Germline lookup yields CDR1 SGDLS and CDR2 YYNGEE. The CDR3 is CASSLMWGWGTEAFF. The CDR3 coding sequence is TGTGCCAGCAGCCTGATGTGGGGGTGGGGCACTGAAGCTTTCTTT.

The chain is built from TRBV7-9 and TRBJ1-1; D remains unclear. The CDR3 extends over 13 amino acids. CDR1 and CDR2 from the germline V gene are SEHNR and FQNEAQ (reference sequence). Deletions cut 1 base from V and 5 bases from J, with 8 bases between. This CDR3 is CASSLERGTEAFF. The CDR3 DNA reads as TGTGCCAGCAGCTTAGAGCGCGGGACTGAAGCTTTCTTT.

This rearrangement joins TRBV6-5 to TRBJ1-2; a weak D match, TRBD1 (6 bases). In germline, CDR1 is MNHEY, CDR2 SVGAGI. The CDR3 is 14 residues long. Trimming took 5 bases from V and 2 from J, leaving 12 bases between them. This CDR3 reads CASSKTGHNYGYTF. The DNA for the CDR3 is TGTGCCAGCAGTAAAACGGGACACAACTATGGCTACACCTTC.

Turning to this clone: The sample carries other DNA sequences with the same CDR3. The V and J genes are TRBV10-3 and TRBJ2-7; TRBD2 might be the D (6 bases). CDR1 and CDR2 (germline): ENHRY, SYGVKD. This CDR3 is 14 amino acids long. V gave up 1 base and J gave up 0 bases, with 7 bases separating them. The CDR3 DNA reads TGTGCCATCAGTGAGTTGGGGGGCTCCTACGAGCAGTACTTC. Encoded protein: CAISELGGSYEQYF.

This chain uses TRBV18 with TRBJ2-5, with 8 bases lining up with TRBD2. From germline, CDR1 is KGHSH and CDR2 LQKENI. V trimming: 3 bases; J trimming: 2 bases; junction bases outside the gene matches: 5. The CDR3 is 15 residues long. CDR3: CASSPPSGGQETQYF. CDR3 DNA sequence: TGTGCCAGCTCACCCCCGTCGGGGGGGCAAGAGACCCAGTACTTC.

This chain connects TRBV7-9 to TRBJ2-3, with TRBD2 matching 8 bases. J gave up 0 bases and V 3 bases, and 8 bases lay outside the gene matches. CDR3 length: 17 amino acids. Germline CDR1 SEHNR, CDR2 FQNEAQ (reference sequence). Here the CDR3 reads CASSLRLARTSTDTQYF. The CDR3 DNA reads TGTGCCAGCAGCTTGCGACTAGCGAGAACTAGCACAGATACGCAGTATTTT.

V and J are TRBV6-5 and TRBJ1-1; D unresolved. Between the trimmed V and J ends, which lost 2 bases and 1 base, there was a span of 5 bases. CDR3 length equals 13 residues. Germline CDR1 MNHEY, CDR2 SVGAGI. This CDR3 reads CASSYIGNTEAFF. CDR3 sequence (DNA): TGTGCCAGCAGTTACATAGGGAACACTGAAGCTTTCTTT.

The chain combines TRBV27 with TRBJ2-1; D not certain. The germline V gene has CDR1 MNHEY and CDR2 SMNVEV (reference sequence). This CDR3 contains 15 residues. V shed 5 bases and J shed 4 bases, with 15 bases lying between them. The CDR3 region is CASSLPGVGYNEQFF. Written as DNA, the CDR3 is TGTGCCAGCAGTCTCCCAGGAGTTGGTTACAATGAGCAGTTCTTC.

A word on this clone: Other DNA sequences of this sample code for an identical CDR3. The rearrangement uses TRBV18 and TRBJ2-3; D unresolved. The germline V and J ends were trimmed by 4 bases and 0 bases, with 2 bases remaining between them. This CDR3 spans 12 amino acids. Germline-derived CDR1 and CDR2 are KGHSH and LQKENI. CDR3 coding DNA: TGTGCCAGCTCACTAAGCACAGATACGCAGTATTTT. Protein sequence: CASSLSTDTQYF.

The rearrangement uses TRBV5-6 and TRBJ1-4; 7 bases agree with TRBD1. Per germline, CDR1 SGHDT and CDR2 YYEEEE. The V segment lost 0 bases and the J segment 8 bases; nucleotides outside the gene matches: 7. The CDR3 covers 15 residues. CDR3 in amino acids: CASSLAPGGKEKLFF. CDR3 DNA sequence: TGTGCCAGCAGCTTGGCCCCAGGGGGGAAGGAAAAACTGTTTTTT.

CDR3 residues: CATRDRANYGYTF. The DNA of the CDR3 is TGTGCCACCCGGGACCGCGCTAACTATGGCTACACCTTC. The rearrangement uses TRBV10-3 and TRBJ1-2, with D maybe TRBD1 (5 bases). CDR3 length: 13 amino acids. The germline CDR1 and CDR2 sequences are ENHRY and SYGVKD. V lost 10 bases, J lost 0 bases, and 12 bases lay in between.

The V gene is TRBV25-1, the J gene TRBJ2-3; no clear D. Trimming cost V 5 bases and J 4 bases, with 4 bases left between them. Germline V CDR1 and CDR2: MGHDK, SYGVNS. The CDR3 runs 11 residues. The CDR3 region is CASSTADTQYF. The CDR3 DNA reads TGTGCCAGCAGTACCGCAGATACGCAGTATTTT.

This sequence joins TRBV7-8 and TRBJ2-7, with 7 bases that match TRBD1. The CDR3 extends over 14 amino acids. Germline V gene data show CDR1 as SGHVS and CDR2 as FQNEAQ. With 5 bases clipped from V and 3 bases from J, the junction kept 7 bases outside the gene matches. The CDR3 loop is CASSTRQGLYEQYF. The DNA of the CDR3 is TGTGCCAGCAGCACCCGACAGGGTCTCTACGAGCAGTACTTC. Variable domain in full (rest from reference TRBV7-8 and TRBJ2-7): GAGVSQSPRYKVAKRGQDVALRCDPISGHVSLFWYQQALGQGPEFLTYFQNEAQLDKSGLPSDRFFAERPEGSVSTLKIQRTQQEDSAVYLCASSTRQGLYEQYFGPGTRLTVT.

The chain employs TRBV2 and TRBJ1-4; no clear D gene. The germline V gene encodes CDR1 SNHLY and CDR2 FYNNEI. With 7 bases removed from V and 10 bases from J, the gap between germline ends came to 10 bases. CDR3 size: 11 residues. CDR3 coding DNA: TGTGCCAGCACTGTGGTCGGAAAACTGTTTTTT. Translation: CASTVVGKLFF.

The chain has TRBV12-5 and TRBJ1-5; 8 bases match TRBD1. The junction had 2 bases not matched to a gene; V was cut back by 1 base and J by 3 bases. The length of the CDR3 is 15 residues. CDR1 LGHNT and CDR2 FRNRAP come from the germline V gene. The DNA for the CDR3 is TGTGCTAGTGGTTTGGGACAGGGGAACAATCAGCCCCAGCATTTT. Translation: CASGLGQGNNQPQHF.

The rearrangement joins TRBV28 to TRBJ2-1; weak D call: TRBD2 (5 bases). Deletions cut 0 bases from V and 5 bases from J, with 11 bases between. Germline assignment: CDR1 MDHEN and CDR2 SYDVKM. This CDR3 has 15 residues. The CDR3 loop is CASSLWVIANNEQFF. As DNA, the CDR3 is TGTGCCAGCAGTTTATGGGTTATAGCGAACAATGAGCAGTTCTTC.

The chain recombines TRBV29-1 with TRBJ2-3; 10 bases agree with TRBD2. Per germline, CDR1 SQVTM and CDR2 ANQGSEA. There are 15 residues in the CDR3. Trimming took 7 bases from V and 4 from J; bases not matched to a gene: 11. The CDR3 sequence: CSGGIAGGGPDTQYF. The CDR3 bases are TGCAGCGGCGGGATAGCGGGAGGTGGCCCAGATACGCAGTATTTT.

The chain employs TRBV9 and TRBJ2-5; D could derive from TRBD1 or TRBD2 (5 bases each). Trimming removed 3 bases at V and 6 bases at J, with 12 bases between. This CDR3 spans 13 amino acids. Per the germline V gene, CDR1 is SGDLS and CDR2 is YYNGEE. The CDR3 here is CASSAHQGQTQYF. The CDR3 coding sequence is TGTGCCAGCAGCGCCCATCAGGGACAGACCCAGTACTTC.

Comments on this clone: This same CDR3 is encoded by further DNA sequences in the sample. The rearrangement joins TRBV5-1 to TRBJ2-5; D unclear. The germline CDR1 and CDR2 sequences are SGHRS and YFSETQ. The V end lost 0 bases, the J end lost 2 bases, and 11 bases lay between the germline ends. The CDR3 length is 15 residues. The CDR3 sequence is CASSLAPGVQETQYF. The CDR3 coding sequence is TGCGCCAGCAGCTTGGCTCCAGGCGTACAAGAGACCCAGTACTTC.

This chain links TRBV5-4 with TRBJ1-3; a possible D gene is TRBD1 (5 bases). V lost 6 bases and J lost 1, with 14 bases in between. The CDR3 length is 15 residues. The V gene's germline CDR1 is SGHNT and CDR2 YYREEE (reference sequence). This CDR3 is CASTPGPQSGNTIYF. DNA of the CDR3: TGTGCCAGCACCCCAGGGCCCCAGTCTGGAAACACCATATATTTT.

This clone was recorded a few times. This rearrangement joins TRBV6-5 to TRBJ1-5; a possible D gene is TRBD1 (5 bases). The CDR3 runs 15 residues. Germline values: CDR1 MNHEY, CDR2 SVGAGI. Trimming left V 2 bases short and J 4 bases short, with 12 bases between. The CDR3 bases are TGTGCCAGCAGTTACGGGCAGGGAGTGAATCAGCCCCAGCATTTT. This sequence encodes CASSYGQGVNQPQHF.

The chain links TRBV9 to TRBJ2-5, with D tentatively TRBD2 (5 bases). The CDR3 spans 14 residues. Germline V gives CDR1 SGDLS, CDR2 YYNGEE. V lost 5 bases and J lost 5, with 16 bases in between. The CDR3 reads CASSLGVVEETQYF. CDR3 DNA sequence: TGTGCCAGCAGTCTCGGGGTAGTGGAGGAGACCCAGTACTTC.

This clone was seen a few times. The CDR3 coding sequence is TGTGCCAGCACGGAAGGCAGGAGGGGTTTCGGTACGCAGTATTTT. Its translation is CASTEGRRGFGTQYF. V gene TRBV7-8 combines with J gene TRBJ2-3, with a tentative D call TRBD2 (6 bases). CDR1 is SGHVS and CDR2 is FQNEAQ in the germline V gene. The CDR3 extends over 15 amino acids. The germline V and J ends were trimmed by 7 bases and 8 bases, with 22 bases remaining between them.

In DNA, the CDR3 is TGTGCCAGCAGTTACTCGGGTACGCACAGGTACGAGCAGTACTTC. Translated: CASSYSGTHRYEQYF. The J gene is TRBJ2-7, the V gene TRBV6-5, with a tentative D call TRBD1 (5 bases). The CDR3 loop spans 15 amino acids. V was shortened by 0 bases and J by 4 bases, with 13 bases between the two germline ends. Germline loops: CDR1 MNHEY, CDR2 SVGAGI.